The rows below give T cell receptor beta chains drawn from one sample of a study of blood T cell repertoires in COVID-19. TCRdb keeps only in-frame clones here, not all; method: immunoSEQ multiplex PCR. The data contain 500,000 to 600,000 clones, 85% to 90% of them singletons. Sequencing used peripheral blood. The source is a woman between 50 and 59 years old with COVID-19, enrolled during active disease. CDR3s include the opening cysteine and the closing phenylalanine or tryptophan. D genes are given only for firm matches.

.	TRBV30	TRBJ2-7	CAWSRTVAYEQYF	TGTGCCTGGTCCAGGACTGTGGCCTACGAGCAGTACTTC
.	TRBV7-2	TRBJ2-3	CASSFSQSTDTQYF	TGTGCCAGCAGCTTCTCACAGAGCACAGATACGCAGTATTTT
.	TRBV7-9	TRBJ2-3	CASSPAGHADTQYF	TGTGCCAGCAGCCCCGCGGGTCATGCAGATACGCAGTATTTT
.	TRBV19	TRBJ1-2	CASSWASYGYTF	TGTGCCAGTAGTTGGGCCTCCTATGGCTACACCTTC
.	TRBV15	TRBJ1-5	CATSRRGGAGQPQHF	TGTGCCACCAGCCGGCGGGGTGGGGCCGGTCAGCCCCAGCATTTT
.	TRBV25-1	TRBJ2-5	CASSREGETQYF	TGTGCCAGCAGTCGAGAGGGAGAGACCCAGTACTTC
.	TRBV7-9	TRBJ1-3	CASSLAGLPNTIYF	TGTGCCAGCAGCTTAGCGGGGCTGCCAAACACCATATATTTT
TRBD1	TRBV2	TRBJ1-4	CASSPGTVAAVGKLFF	TGTGCCAGCAGTCCCGGGACAGTGGCGGCGGTGGGGAAACTGTTTTTT
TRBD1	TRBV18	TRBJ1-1	CASSQGQMNTEAFF	TGTGCCAGCTCACAGGGACAGATGAACACTGAAGCTTTCTTT
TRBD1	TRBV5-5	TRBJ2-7	CASSRALGQGAKNSYEQYF	TGTGCCAGCAGCCGGGCGTTGGGGCAGGGGGCGAAAAATTCCTACGAGCAGTACTTC
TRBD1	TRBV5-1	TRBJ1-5	CASSPGQGAGQPQHF	TGCGCCAGCAGCCCGGGACAGGGGGCCGGTCAGCCCCAGCATTTT
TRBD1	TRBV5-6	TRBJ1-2	CASSSTTGEDFRYGYTF	TGTGCCAGCAGCTCTACTACAGGGGAGGATTTTAGGTATGGCTACACCTTC
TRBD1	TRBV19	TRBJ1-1	CASSRGTENTEAFF	TGTGCCAGTAGTAGAGGGACAGAGAACACTGAAGCTTTCTTT
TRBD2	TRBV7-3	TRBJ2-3	CASSPVSSGGDTQYF	TGTGCCAGCAGCCCGGTTAGTAGCGGGGGAGATACGCAGTATTTT
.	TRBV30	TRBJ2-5	CAWSGAGSRETQYF	TGTGCCTGGAGTGGCGCGGGGTCCCGGGAGACCCAGTACTTC